The 17 T cell receptor beta chains in this list originate from one sample, sequenced in a study of blood T cells in healthy people across ages. Together with a sample-barcoded 5' primer, a J-beta primer mix was included in a second PCR lasting roughly 7 to 11 cycles. TCRdb passed the 5' RACE reads through MiXCR, listing each CDR3 protein once. The table lists around 2 million distinct CDR3 sequences, approximately 40% of them singletons. Sequencing was performed on blood. The receptors stem from a human donor in good health.

The chain carries TRBV4-1 and TRBJ2-7; perhaps TRBD1 as D (5 bases). The V end lost 2 bases, the J end lost 1 base, and 12 bases lay between the germline ends. Per germline, CDR1 MGHRA and CDR2 YSYEKL. CDR3 size: 15 residues. This chain's CDR3 is CASSQLTEMSYEQYF. The DNA for the CDR3 is TGCGCCAGCAGCCAACTGACAGAGATGTCCTACGAGCAGTACTTC.

The chain links TRBV5-1 to TRBJ2-3; D gene ambiguous. V was pared by 0 bases and J by 2 bases, with 7 bases between. This CDR3 comprises 14 residues. Germline assignment: CDR1 SGHRS and CDR2 YFSETQ. The CDR3 sequence is CASSLAQPTDTQYF. CDR3 in DNA: TGCGCCAGCAGCTTGGCGCAGCCCACAGATACGCAGTATTTT.

The chain carries TRBV28 and TRBJ2-7; 7 bases line up with TRBD2. Germline CDR1 MDHEN, CDR2 SYDVKM. The V gene end was trimmed by 5 bases and the J gene end by 6 bases; junction bases not matched to a gene: 10. The CDR3 consists of 14 residues. CDR3 sequence reads: CASSPSGVSTEQYF. CDR3 nucleotides: TGTGCCAGCAGTCCCAGCGGGGTTAGCACCGAGCAGTACTTC.

The chain links TRBV9 to TRBJ1-2, with D possibly matching TRBD1 (5 bases). Germline V gene lookup returns CDR1 SGDLS and CDR2 YYNGEE. The CDR3 is 14 amino acids. V lost 4 bases to trimming and J lost 7 bases, with 17 bases between them. DNA for the CDR3: TGTGCCAGCAGCTCTAGAACAGTTACAGGTGGCTACACCTTC. This codes for CASSSRTVTGGYTF. The full variable domain, with the rest looked up from reference TRBV9 and TRBJ1-2, is DSGVTQTPKHLITATGQRVTLRCSPRSGDLSVYWYQQSLDQGLQFLIQYYNGEERAKGNILERFSAQQFPDLHSELNLSSLELGDSALYFCASSSRTVTGGYTFGSGTRLTVV.

This clonotype has more than one count but fewer than ten. The chain recombines TRBV29-1 with TRBJ2-3; the D gene is possibly TRBD2 (5 bases). There are 13 residues in the CDR3. V lost 4 bases and J lost 2, with 10 bases in between. The germline V gene has CDR1 SQVTM and CDR2 ANQGSEA. The CDR3 spells CSVVEGATDTQYF. The CDR3 nucleotides are TGCAGCGTTGTAGAGGGTGCCACAGATACGCAGTATTTT.

This clonotype was counted a few times. The chain joins TRBV5-1 to TRBJ1-2; 9 bases fit TRBD1. The CDR3 consists of 15 residues. Trimming cost V 0 bases and J 4 bases; bases outside gene matches: 4. The germline CDR1 and CDR2 sequences are SGHRS and YFSETQ. Here the CDR3 DNA reads TGCGCCAGCAGCTTGGGACAGGGGGGGGGCTATGGCTACACCTTC. This sequence encodes CASSLGQGGGYGYTF. The full variable domain, its missing parts supplied by reference TRBV5-1 and TRBJ1-2, is KAGVTQTPRYLIKTRGQQVTLSCSPISGHRSVSWYQQTPGQGLQFLFEYFSETQRNKGNFPGRFSGRQFSNSRSEMNVSTLELGDSALYLCASSLGQGGGYGYTFGSGTRLTVV.

In DNA form, the CDR3 reads TGTGCCAGCAGCTTTCTGGGACAGGCCATCGGAGGCGGGGAGCTGTTTTTT. Its translation is CASSFLGQAIGGGELFF. The V gene is TRBV7-6, the J gene TRBJ2-2; 8 bases align to TRBD1. This CDR3 comprises 17 residues. Trimming at V came to 3 bases and at J to 7 bases, leaving 13 bases not matched to a gene. Germline lookup yields CDR1 SGHVS and CDR2 FNYEAQ.

This chain joins TRBV5-5 and TRBJ1-2, with D perhaps matching TRBD1 (5 bases). CDR1 and CDR2 from the germline V gene are SGHKS and YYEKEE (reference sequence). Trimming removed 3 bases from V and 3 bases from J, with 9 bases in between. This CDR3 has 13 residues. CDR3 sequence: CASSYGHDYGYTF. The CDR3 DNA follows: TGTGCCAGCAGCTACGGACATGACTATGGCTACACCTTC.

V is TRBV7-6 and J is TRBJ2-1, with TRBD2 matching 10 bases. Germline CDR1 reads SGHVS; CDR2 reads FNYEAQ. J was trimmed by 7 bases and V by 3 bases; bases with no gene match: 9. The CDR3 is 16 residues long. The CDR3 spells CASSLGWASGGNEQFF. The CDR3 nucleotides are TGTGCCAGCAGCTTGGGGTGGGCTAGCGGGGGTAATGAGCAGTTCTTC.

This clonotype was detected only a few times. The V call is TRBV15, the J call TRBJ2-5, with 10 bases matching TRBD1. Germline-derived CDR1 and CDR2 are LNHNV and YYDKDF (reference sequence). V shed 1 base, J shed 4 bases, and the junction held 3 bases outside the gene matches. The CDR3 covers 15 residues. CDR3 sequence reads: CATSRGGQGGETQYF. CDR3 DNA sequence: TGTGCCACCAGCAGAGGAGGACAGGGGGGAGAGACCCAGTACTTC.

The chain joins TRBV20-1 to TRBJ2-5, with no clear D. Trimming pared 7 bases from V and 0 bases from J, leaving 12 bases between. Germline-derived CDR1 and CDR2 are DFQATT and SNEGSKA (reference sequence). The CDR3 is 13 amino acids. The CDR3 DNA is TGCAGTGGGTTCGGACGGAACCAAGAGACCCAGTACTTC. Amino acids: CSGFGRNQETQYF.

The rearrangement links TRBV6-2 or TRBV6-3 to TRBJ2-5; D unclear. The J call may not be correct, given that the DNA end is closer to TRBJ2-1. Germline values: CDR1 MNHEY, CDR2 SVGEGT. CDR3 length: 14 amino acids. Here the CDR3 reads CASSYSNRQETQFF. CDR3 nucleotides: TGTGCCAGCAGTTACTCGAACCGACAAGAGACCCAGTTCTTC.

This clonotype was counted only a few times. This chain uses TRBV4-2 with TRBJ1-1; D remains ambiguous. The V end was cut by 0 bases, the J end by 1 base, with 9 bases between. This CDR3 comprises 15 residues. CDR1 and CDR2 (germline): LGHNA, YNFKEQ. Here the CDR3 DNA reads TGTGCCAGCAGCCAAGATCTGGACCCGAACACTGAAGCTTTCTTT. It is translated as CASSQDLDPNTEAFF.

The chain is built from TRBV6-5 and TRBJ1-2; 8 bases are a match to TRBD1. Germline trimming cut 4 bases from V and 4 bases from J; bases unmatched to any gene: 11. The CDR3 is made up of 16 amino acids. The germline V gene encodes CDR1 MNHEY and CDR2 SVGAGI. This CDR3 is CASSSGGTQIIYGYTF. The CDR3 DNA reads TGTGCCAGCAGTTCAGGGGGCACACAAATAATCTATGGCTACACCTTC.

V usage is TRBV20-1 and J usage is TRBJ1-1, with 8 bases lining up with TRBD1. Germline V CDR1 and CDR2: DFQATT, SNEGSKA (reference sequence). This CDR3 is 14 amino acids long. The trim removed 5 bases at V and 2 bases at J, leaving 7 bases unmatched. The CDR3 DNA is TGCAGTGCTCCCCGGACAGGGCCCAACACTGAAGCTTTCTTT. Its translation: CSAPRTGPNTEAFF.

This chain joins TRBV28 and TRBJ2-1; perhaps TRBD1 as D (7 bases). The germline V gene encodes CDR1 MDHEN and CDR2 SYDVKM. V was trimmed by 6 bases and J by 8 bases, leaving 26 bases between them. The CDR3 is 17 amino acids. CDR3 in amino acids: CASSDPFRGATDDEQFF. Written as DNA, the CDR3 is TGTGCCAGCAGCGACCCCTTCAGGGGGGCCACGGACGATGAGCAGTTCTTC.

The chain joins TRBV6-1 to TRBJ2-5, with 11 bases fitting TRBD2. J gave up 9 bases and V 3 bases, and 6 bases lay outside the gene matches. CDR3 length equals 14 residues. Germline CDR1 MNHNS, CDR2 SASEGT. CDR3 DNA: TGTGCCAGCAGTGAGGGACTAGCGGTGGAGCCCCAGTACTTC. As protein: CASSEGLAVEPQYF.